Below are 2 T cell receptor beta chains sequenced from a single sample in a study of beta chain features in type 1 diabetes. Every bit of the isolated RNA underwent reverse transcription, so sequencing read expressed TCRB transcripts. The table came from immunoSEQ multiplex PCR; TCRdb's copy has only in-frame clones and leaves some out. The sample consists of 430,000 or so clones, about an eighth of them appearing once. Sequenced material: naive CD4+ T cells from blood. The source is a young woman in good health.

This clone occurred a few times. This chain joins TRBV10-3 and TRBJ2-7; the D gene is possibly TRBD1 (5 bases). Trimming took off 6 bases at V and 0 bases at J, with 9 bases between the two ends. CDR1 and CDR2 (germline): ENHRY, SYGVKD. CDR3 length: 13 residues. The CDR3 DNA is TGTGCCATCAGCGTGGACAACTCCTACGAGCAGTACGTC. Amino acids: CAISVDNSYEQYV.

This clone was seen only a few times. V and J are TRBV5-1 and TRBJ2-1, with D unresolved. The CDR3 is 15 residues long. Germline-derived CDR1 and CDR2 are SGHRS and YFSETQ. Deletions cut 6 bases from V and 1 base from J, with 14 bases between. CDR3 sequence: CASKAGVQSYNEQFF. The DNA for the CDR3 is TGCGCCAGCAAGGCTGGCGTACAATCCTACAATGAGCAGTTCTTC.